Listed below are T cell receptor beta chains from one sample, sequenced in a study of shared clonotypes between healthy human individuals. The table came from immunoSEQ multiplex PCR; TCRdb's copy has only in-frame clones and leaves some out. Among about 1.1 million clones listed, approximately 77% were seen once. The material sequenced was memory CD4+ T cells from PBMCs. The receptor set was obtained from a man between 18 and 35 years old in good health. Some clones in this sample may be carry-over from other donors' samples. Each CDR3 is given with its conserved first and last residue. Fields, in order: V gene, clone size, CDR3 length, D gene, J gene, CDR3 protein, CDR3 DNA. D genes are given only for firm matches. Expanded clones get a size class; other rows say once, few or many, or leave the size out.

V: TRBV2; size: once; length: 15; D: NA; J: TRBJ2-4; CDR3: CASREQTSAKNIQYF; DNA: TGTGCCAGCAGGGAACAAACTAGCGCCAAAAACATTCAGTACTTC
V: TRBV9; size: NA; length: 16; D: TRBD2; J: TRBJ2-5; CDR3: CASSVVASGGVETQYF; DNA: TGTGCCAGCAGCGTAGTAGCTAGCGGAGGGGTGGAGACCCAGTACTTC
V: TRBV4-2; size: NA; length: 14; D: NA; J: TRBJ2-7; CDR3: CASSPGRFPYEQYF; DNA: TGTGCCAGCAGCCCGGGCAGGTTTCCCTACGAGCAGTACTTC
V: TRBV9; size: NA; length: 14; D: NA; J: TRBJ1-5; CDR3: CASSSLGGDQPQHF; DNA: TGTGCCAGCAGCTCACTGGGGGGTGATCAGCCCCAGCATTTT
V: TRBV7-2; size: NA; length: 15; D: NA; J: TRBJ1-5; CDR3: CASSLGTVNNQPQHF; DNA: TGTGCCAGCAGCTTAGGGACCGTCAATAATCAGCCCCAGCATTTT
V: TRBV30; size: NA; length: 16; D: NA; J: TRBJ1-2; CDR3: CAWSVLGPTANYGYTF; DNA: TGTGCCTGGAGTGTACTCGGACCGACAGCTAACTATGGCTACACCTTC
V: TRBV2; size: NA; length: 16; D: TRBD1; J: TRBJ1-5; CDR3: CASRKETGGRNQPQHF; DNA: TGTGCCAGCAGGAAAGAGACAGGGGGCCGGAATCAGCCCCAGCATTTT
V: TRBV29-1; size: once; length: 16; D: TRBD2; J: TRBJ2-1; CDR3: CSVGASGRGSYNEQFF; DNA: TGCAGCGTTGGGGCTAGCGGGCGTGGCTCCTACAATGAGCAGTTCTTC
V: TRBV7-2; size: NA; length: 15; D: TRBD2; J: TRBJ2-3; CDR3: CASSLASGGPDTQYF; DNA: TGTGCCAGCAGCTTAGCTAGCGGGGGCCCAGATACGCAGTATTTT
V: TRBV28; size: NA; length: 15; D: NA; J: TRBJ2-7; CDR3: CASSSPSGSPYEQYF; DNA: TGTGCCAGCAGTTCCCCGTCGGGCTCCCCCTACGAGCAGTACTTC
V: TRBV7-3; size: once; length: 13; D: NA; J: TRBJ2-3; CDR3: CASSPGQSDTQYF; DNA: TGTGCCAGCAGCCCCGGACAGTCAGATACGCAGTATTTT
V: TRBV30; size: once; length: 14; D: TRBD2; J: TRBJ2-3; CDR3: CAWRTSGMTDTQYF; DNA: TGTGCCTGGAGGACTAGCGGGATGACAGATACGCAGTATTTT
V: TRBV29-1; size: few; length: 13; D: NA; J: TRBJ1-2; CDR3: CSVDWGGYNGYTF; DNA: TGCAGCGTTGACTGGGGAGGTTATAATGGCTACACCTTC
V: TRBV6-5; size: NA; length: 12; D: TRBD2; J: TRBJ2-7; CDR3: CAATGGAYEQYF; DNA: TGTGCCGCGACGGGGGGGGCTTACGAGCAGTACTTC
V: TRBV6-6; size: NA; length: 16; D: NA; J: TRBJ2-1; CDR3: CASSYVSSDSYNEQFF; DNA: TGTGCCAGCAGTTACGTCTCTAGCGACTCCTACAATGAGCAGTTCTTC
V: TRBV11-2; size: few; length: 15; D: TRBD1; J: TRBJ2-7; CDR3: CASSSLDRGLDEQYF; DNA: TGTGCCAGCAGCTCGTTGGACAGGGGGCTGGACGAGCAGTACTTC
V: TRBV15; size: NA; length: 16; D: NA; J: TRBJ1-3; CDR3: CATSRRDTSSGNTIYF; DNA: TGTGCCACCAGCAGACGGGACACGAGCTCTGGAAACACCATATATTTT
V: TRBV29-1; size: NA; length: 14; D: NA; J: TRBJ1-1; CDR3: CSVHGTLLNTEAFF; DNA: TGCAGCGTCCATGGGACTCTACTGAACACTGAAGCTTTCTTT
V: TRBV4-1; size: NA; length: 16; D: NA; J: TRBJ2-7; CDR3: CASSQDSGVYGYEQYF; DNA: TGCGCCAGCAGCCAAGATAGCGGCGTATATGGATACGAGCAGTACTTC
V: TRBV10-3; size: NA; length: 16; D: TRBD1; J: TRBJ2-3; CDR3: CAISEPGQRPTDTQYF; DNA: TGTGCCATCAGTGAGCCGGGACAGAGGCCCACAGATACGCAGTATTTT
V: TRBV30; size: few; length: 13; D: NA; J: TRBJ1-5; CDR3: CAWSVQRYQPQHF; DNA: TGTGCCTGGAGTGTACAGCGATATCAGCCCCAGCATTTT
V: TRBV30; size: NA; length: 14; D: TRBD2; J: TRBJ2-5; CDR3: CAWTPRGGDNEQYF; DNA: TGTGCCTGGACCCCCCGCGGGGGAGACAATGAGCAGTACTTC
V: TRBV19; size: once; length: 14; D: NA; J: TRBJ1-2; CDR3: CASSTAGPWDGYTF; DNA: TGTGCCAGTAGTACAGCCGGCCCCTGGGATGGCTACACCTTC
V: TRBV11-2; size: NA; length: 13; D: NA; J: TRBJ1-1; CDR3: CASSWEGDTEAFF; DNA: TGTGCCAGCAGCTGGGAAGGGGACACTGAAGCTTTCTTT
V: TRBV29-1; size: many; length: 11; D: NA; J: TRBJ1-3; CDR3: CSVENGNTIYF; DNA: TGCAGCGTTGAGAACGGAAACACCATATATTTT
V: TRBV29-1; size: NA; length: 16; D: TRBD2; J: TRBJ2-3; CDR3: CSVEGIYSGSTDTQYF; DNA: TGCAGCGTTGAAGGGATTTATAGCGGGAGCACAGATACGCAGTATTTT
V: TRBV7-2; size: NA; length: 15; D: NA; J: TRBJ2-6; CDR3: CASSLGGAGANVLTF; DNA: TGTGCCAGCAGCTTAGGCGGAGCTGGGGCCAACGTCCTGACTTTC
V: TRBV5-1; size: few; length: 14; D: TRBD1; J: TRBJ2-7; CDR3: CASSPTGGSYEQYF; DNA: TGCGCCAGCAGCCCCACAGGGGGCTCCTACGAGCAGTACTTC
V: TRBV7-9; size: once; length: 14; D: NA; J: TRBJ2-1; CDR3: CASSSGAQDNEQFF; DNA: TGTGCCAGCAGCTCGGGAGCCCAAGACAATGAGCAGTTCTTC
V: TRBV28; size: NA; length: 13; D: NA; J: TRBJ1-5; CDR3: CASSGGAGQPQHF; DNA: TGTGCCAGCAGTGGGGGGGCTGGACAGCCCCAGCATTTT
V: TRBV6-5; size: NA; length: 13; D: NA; J: TRBJ2-7; CDR3: CASSETGWYEQYF; DNA: TGTGCCAGCAGTGAGACGGGGTGGTACGAGCAGTACTTC
V: TRBV14; size: NA; length: 16; D: TRBD2; J: TRBJ2-7; CDR3: CASSPPGLAGVYEQYF; DNA: TGTGCCAGCAGCCCACCGGGACTAGCGGGGGTCTACGAGCAGTACTTC
V: TRBV2; size: NA; length: 11; D: NA; J: TRBJ2-2; CDR3: CASSNAGELFF; DNA: TGTGCCAGCAGTAATGCTGGGGAGCTGTTTTTT
V: TRBV10-2; size: NA; length: 15; D: TRBD2; J: TRBJ2-3; CDR3: CASRTLAGVTDTQYF; DNA: TGCGCCAGCAGGACACTAGCGGGAGTAACAGATACGCAGTATTTT
V: TRBV5-6; size: NA; length: 15; D: NA; J: TRBJ2-2; CDR3: CASSFGPVPTGELFF; DNA: TGTGCCAGCAGCTTTGGTCCTGTCCCCACCGGGGAGCTGTTTTTT
V: TRBV14; size: once; length: 15; D: TRBD1; J: TRBJ1-4; CDR3: CASSQSRQGGEKLFF; DNA: TGTGCCAGCAGCCAATCCCGACAGGGAGGTGAAAAACTGTTTTTT
V: TRBV4-2; size: NA; length: 15; D: NA; J: TRBJ2-3; CDR3: CASSQVPGRADTQYF; DNA: TGTGCCAGCAGCCAAGTTCCAGGTCGGGCAGATACGCAGTATTTT
V: TRBV7-3; size: NA; length: 16; D: TRBD2; J: TRBJ2-7; CDR3: CASSLYPTSGGYEQYF; DNA: TGTGCCAGCAGCTTGTACCCGACTAGCGGGGGCTACGAGCAGTACTTC
V: TRBV2; size: NA; length: 14; D: NA; J: TRBJ1-5; CDR3: CASSDRVSNQPQHF; DNA: TGTGCCAGCAGTGATCGGGTTAGCAATCAGCCCCAGCATTTT
V: TRBV4-2; size: NA; length: 16; D: NA; J: TRBJ2-2; CDR3: CASSQELAANTGELFF; DNA: TGTGCCAGCAGCCAAGAGCTAGCTGCGAACACCGGGGAGCTGTTTTTT
V: TRBV7-6; size: NA; length: 17; D: TRBD2; J: TRBJ2-3; CDR3: CASSFLAGGTSTDTQYF; DNA: TGTGCCAGCAGCTTTCTAGCGGGAGGGACCAGCACAGATACGCAGTATTTT
V: TRBV30; size: NA; length: 13; D: NA; J: TRBJ1-1; CDR3: CASRGQGRTEAFF; DNA: TGTGCCTCCCGGGGTCAGGGCAGGACTGAAGCTTTCTTT
V: TRBV7-6; size: NA; length: 16; D: NA; J: TRBJ2-2; CDR3: CASSASTGSATGELFF; DNA: TGTGCCAGCAGCGCCAGTACAGGTTCTGCGACCGGGGAGCTGTTTTTT